The 18 T cell receptor beta chains listed next were all sequenced from one sample in a study of T-cell reconstitution after alpha-beta-depleted transplantation in children. A TCRbeta library incorporating unique molecular identifiers was prepared. Each CDR3 protein gets one entry after TCRdb re-called the PCR reads with MiXCR. The data hold about 460,000 distinct CDR3 sequences, with about an eighth observed a single time. The sequenced sample was PBMCs, mostly from graft donor cells, obtained 180 days after TCRalphabeta/CD19-depleted stem cell transplant. These receptors were collected from a female patient aged 2-9 years who had a stem cell transplant for aplastic anemia, so the T cells may come from the graft donor.

Points on this clonotype: One base away lies a much larger clone, so this may be a sequencing read error. V gene TRBV27 combines with J gene TRBJ2-7; D remains ambiguous. Germline-derived CDR1 and CDR2 are MNHEY and SMNVEV (reference sequence). The V end was cut by 2 bases, the J end by 2 bases, with 4 bases between. The CDR3 is 12 residues long. CDR3 DNA: TGTGCCAGCAGTTTAAGTCCCTACGAGCAGTACTTC. This translates into CASSLSPYEQYF.

This clonotype occurred a few times. The genes are TRBV27 and TRBJ2-7; 11 positions agree with TRBD2. Germline trimming cut 2 bases from V and 2 bases from J; bases unmatched to any gene: 5. The CDR3 consists of 16 residues. Looked up from germline, CDR1 is MNHEY and CDR2 is SMNVEV (reference sequence). The DNA of the CDR3 is TGTGCCAGCAGTTTAAGTACTAGCGGGAGAACCTACGAGCAGTACTTC. The encoded protein is CASSLSTSGRTYEQYF.

The rearrangement joins TRBV24-1 to TRBJ2-1; D is possibly TRBD2 (6 bases). V was clipped by 6 bases and J by 2 bases, with 13 bases between them. Germline assignment: CDR1 KGHDR and CDR2 SFDVKD. This CDR3 comprises 15 residues. For the CDR3, the DNA is TGTGCCACCAGTCAGGACAAGCGGGCCTACAATGAGCAGTTCTTC. Translating it yields CATSQDKRAYNEQFF.

The chain couples TRBV30 to TRBJ2-3; TRBD2 matches at 9 bases. The ends lost 1 base at V and 3 bases at J; junction bases unmatched: 11. From germline, CDR1 is GTSNPN and CDR2 SVGIG (reference sequence). CDR3 size: 17 residues. CDR3: CAWSGFEREARTDTQYF. CDR3 DNA: TGTGCCTGGAGTGGGTTCGAGCGGGAGGCTCGGACAGATACGCAGTATTTT.

This clonotype was counted only a few times. The chain couples TRBV20-1 to TRBJ2-1, with 9 bases that match TRBD2. The CDR3 length is 12 residues. V shed 6 bases and J 5 bases; nucleotides not matched to a gene: 2. CDR1 DFQATT and CDR2 SNEGSKA come from the germline V gene (reference sequence). The CDR3 reads CSARLADNEQFF. The CDR3 DNA follows: TGCAGTGCCCGACTAGCGGACAATGAGCAGTTCTTC.

This clonotype was picked up a small number of times. The chain uses TRBV18 and TRBJ1-2, with D uncertain. V was clipped by 3 bases and J by 3 bases, with 11 bases between them. Germline-derived CDR1 and CDR2 are KGHSH and LQKENI. CDR3 length: 14 amino acids. CDR3 in DNA: TGTGCCAGCTCACCCTTTGACACCGACTATGGCTACACCTTC. The encoded protein is CASSPFDTDYGYTF.

This clonotype came up a few times. V gene TRBV11-2 combines with J gene TRBJ2-7; TRBD1 agrees at 10 bases. The CDR3 has 15 amino acids. The V and J ends lost 3 bases and 4 bases, in that order; junction bases with no gene match: 6. CDR1 SGHAT and CDR2 FQNNGV come from the germline V gene. The CDR3 is CASSLSPGQGYEQYF. The CDR3 region has the DNA TGTGCCAGCAGCTTGAGCCCGGGACAGGGGTACGAGCAGTACTTC.

This clonotype has only a few counts. This rearrangement joins TRBV20-1 to TRBJ2-1; 10 bases fit TRBD2. This CDR3 has 14 amino acids. Trimming removed 6 bases from V and 5 bases from J; junction bases left unmatched: 7. In germline, CDR1 is DFQATT, CDR2 SNEGSKA (reference sequence). Here the CDR3 reads CSAKREGLHNEQFF. The DNA for the CDR3 is TGCAGTGCGAAGCGGGAGGGCCTCCACAATGAGCAGTTCTTC.

This clonotype was seen only a few times. The V call is TRBV5-5, the J call TRBJ1-2; no clear D. V lost 4 bases, J lost 2 bases, and 15 bases lay in between. Germline V gives CDR1 SGHKS, CDR2 YYEKEE (reference sequence). The CDR3 extends over 15 amino acids. CDR3 DNA: TGTGCCAGCAGCCGCCCCCACGCGGGAAACTATGGCTACACCTTC. It translates to CASSRPHAGNYGYTF. The full variable domain, its missing parts supplied by reference TRBV5-5 and TRBJ1-2, is DAGVTQSPTHLIKTRGQQVTLRCSPISGHKSVSWYQQVLGQGPQFIFQYYEKEERGRGNFPDRFSARQFPNYSSELNVNALLLGDSALYLCASSRPHAGNYGYTFGSGTRLTVV.

This sequence joins TRBV28 and TRBJ2-3; 7 nucleotides line up with TRBD2. Germline CDR1 MDHEN, CDR2 SYDVKM. V lost 4 bases, J lost 6 bases, and 7 bases stayed unmatched. There are 14 residues in the CDR3. The CDR3 sequence: CASSSAGPPDTQYF. The CDR3 DNA is TGTGCCAGCAGTTCAGCGGGGCCCCCTGATACGCAGTATTTT.

CDR3 in DNA: TGCAGTGCCGGTAGGCGGGAGGGCCAGATGGACGAGCAGTACGTC. Residues: CSAGRREGQMDEQYV. The chain joins TRBV20-1 to TRBJ2-7; 9 nucleotides agree with TRBD2. This CDR3 region has 15 residues. In germline, CDR1 is DFQATT, CDR2 SNEGSKA (reference sequence). The trim removed 6 bases at V and 5 bases at J, leaving 14 bases unmatched.

The chain joins TRBV6-1 to TRBJ1-1, with 7 bases identical to TRBD1. V shed 2 bases and J 3 bases; nucleotides not matched to a gene: 12. CDR3 length equals 17 residues. The V gene's germline CDR1 is MNHNS and CDR2 SASEGT. The CDR3 DNA sequence: TGTGCCAGCAGTGAACCCACAGGGGTTCCTCTCTACACTGAAGCTTTCTTT. Its protein product is CASSEPTGVPLYTEAFF.

This clonotype came up a few times. The chain is built from TRBV6-1 and TRBJ1-1; TRBD1 is a possible D gene (5 bases). The CDR3 has 13 residues. Deletions cut 10 bases from V and 6 bases from J, with 18 bases between. CDR1 is MNHNS, CDR2 SASEGT, per germline. The CDR3 reads CATILTWGAEAFF. DNA for the CDR3: TGTGCCACCATCCTAACATGGGGGGCTGAAGCTTTCTTT.

The J gene is TRBJ2-3, the V gene TRBV4-3; D possibly matches TRBD1 or TRBD2 (5 bases each). Looked up from germline, CDR1 is LGHNA and CDR2 is YSLEER. The CDR3 totals 17 residues. The V gene lost 2 bases and the J gene lost 2 bases, with 17 bases spanning the gap. The CDR3 reads CASSQRAGARITDTQYF. The CDR3 nucleotides are TGCGCCAGCAGCCAAAGGGCCGGGGCTAGGATCACAGATACGCAGTATTTT.

The genes are TRBV12-3 or TRBV12-4 and TRBJ2-1, with 13 bases that match TRBD2. After removal of 3 bases from V and 3 bases from J, the junction contained 2 bases not matched to a gene. This CDR3 is 16 amino acids long. The CDR3 region is CASSFTSGGGYNEQFF. Written as DNA, the CDR3 is TGTGCCAGCAGTTTCACTAGCGGGGGGGGCTACAATGAGCAGTTCTTC.

This clonotype has just a few counts. The gene calls are TRBV6-5 and TRBJ1-4; D perhaps matches TRBD1 (6 bases). Trimming removed 2 bases at V and 0 bases at J, with 13 bases between. CDR1 MNHEY and CDR2 SVGAGI come from the germline V gene. This CDR3 contains 17 residues. The CDR3 region is CASSYRGEVATNEKLFF. As DNA, the CDR3 is TGTGCCAGCAGTTACAGGGGGGAAGTTGCAACTAATGAAAAACTGTTTTTT.

Comments on this clonotype: A read error may be the cause here, since a much bigger clone is one base away. V gene TRBV28 combines with J gene TRBJ2-7; possibly TRBD2 for D (5 bases). This CDR3 is built from 13 residues. Germline assignment: CDR1 MDHEN and CDR2 SYDVKM. Trimming left V 7 bases short and J 1 base short, with 11 bases between. The CDR3 here is CASTGEQSYEQYF. CDR3 nucleotides: TGTGCCAGCACTGGGGAGCAATCCTACGAGCAGTACTTC.

The genes are TRBV6-2 or TRBV6-3 and TRBJ1-1; D perhaps matches TRBD1 (5 bases). CDR3 length: 16 amino acids. V was clipped by 4 bases and J by 5 bases, with 20 bases between them. Germline-derived CDR1 and CDR2 are MNHEY and SVGEGT. DNA of the CDR3: TGTGCCAGCAGTTTACCCCGACAGCGCGGAGGAACTGAAGCTTTCTTT. This gives the protein CASSLPRQRGGTEAFF.